These T cell receptor beta chains were read from a single sample in a study of T cell responses to AZD1222 COVID-19 vaccine. The data were produced by immunoSEQ multiplex PCR, yet TCRdb's version contains in-frame clones alone and is incomplete. The sample holds about 140,000 clones, 90% to 95% seen once. The sample was peripheral blood, taken after recovery from COVID-19. These receptors came from an adult who had recovered from COVID-19. Both conserved end residues are trimmed from each CDR3. Fields, in order: J gene, V gene, CDR3 protein.

j_call: TRBJ2-5
v_call: TRBV5-1
cdr3_aa: ASSSLSDGQETQY

j_call: TRBJ1-2
v_call: TRBV30
cdr3_aa: AWSVKQRPYGYT

j_call: TRBJ1-2
v_call: TRBV3-1/TRBV3-2
cdr3_aa: ASSQGTGDDT

j_call: TRBJ2-5
v_call: TRBV6-2/TRBV6-3
cdr3_aa: ASSDGRQDAEIQY

j_call: TRBJ1-2
v_call: TRBV6-6
cdr3_aa: ASSYSGDSRYGYT

j_call: TRBJ1-5
v_call: TRBV7-9
cdr3_aa: ASSFLRDRGPGNQPQH

j_call: TRBJ1-5
v_call: TRBV7-6
cdr3_aa: ATNPQGIRVVSQPQH

j_call: TRBJ1-2
v_call: TRBV28
cdr3_aa: ASSPGHPGPYNYGYT

j_call: TRBJ2-1
v_call: TRBV5-5
cdr3_aa: ASSDETGTSADTDNEQF

j_call: TRBJ2-1
v_call: TRBV6-5
cdr3_aa: ASSRVYNEQF

j_call: TRBJ1-5
v_call: TRBV19
cdr3_aa: ASNNPGQPQH

j_call: TRBJ2-2
v_call: TRBV3-1/TRBV3-2
cdr3_aa: ASSQEGGRGSATLSGELF

j_call: TRBJ2-7
v_call: TRBV27
cdr3_aa: ASSFGLAGDYEQY

j_call: TRBJ2-7
v_call: TRBV18
cdr3_aa: ASSPRTGYEQY

j_call: TRBJ1-1
v_call: TRBV6-5
cdr3_aa: ASSPGREAF

j_call: TRBJ1-3
v_call: TRBV3-1/TRBV3-2
cdr3_aa: ASSPRQTGSGNTIY

j_call: TRBJ1-2
v_call: TRBV10-3
cdr3_aa: AISEGQGAEGYT

j_call: TRBJ1-3
v_call: TRBV18
cdr3_aa: ASSPNVPWAAGNTIY

j_call: TRBJ2-3
v_call: TRBV24-1
cdr3_aa: ATQGNHDTQY

j_call: TRBJ1-3
v_call: TRBV5-1
cdr3_aa: ASSLEGGSGNTIY

j_call: TRBJ1-2
v_call: TRBV6-5
cdr3_aa: ASSYSSGMGYGYT

j_call: TRBJ1-1
v_call: TRBV7-9
cdr3_aa: ASSRRGEDTEAF

j_call: TRBJ2-3
v_call: TRBV11-2
cdr3_aa: ASSFRDSITDTQY